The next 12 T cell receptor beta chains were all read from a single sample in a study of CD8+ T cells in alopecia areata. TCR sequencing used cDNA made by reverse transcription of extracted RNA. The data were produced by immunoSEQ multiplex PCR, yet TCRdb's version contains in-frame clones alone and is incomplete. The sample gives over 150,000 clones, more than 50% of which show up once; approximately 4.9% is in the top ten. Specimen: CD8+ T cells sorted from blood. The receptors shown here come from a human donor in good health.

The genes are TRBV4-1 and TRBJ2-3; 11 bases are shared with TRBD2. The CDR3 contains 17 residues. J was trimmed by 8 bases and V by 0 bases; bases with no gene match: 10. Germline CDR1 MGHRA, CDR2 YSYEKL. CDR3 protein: CASSQDPTSGNPGTQYF. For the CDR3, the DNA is TGCGCCAGCAGCCAAGATCCGACTAGCGGGAACCCCGGTACGCAGTATTTT.

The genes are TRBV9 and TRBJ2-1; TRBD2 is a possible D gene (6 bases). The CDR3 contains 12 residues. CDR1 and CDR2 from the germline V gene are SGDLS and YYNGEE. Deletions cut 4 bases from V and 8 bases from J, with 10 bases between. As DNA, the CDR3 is TGTGCCAGCAGCTGGGACTTAGATGAGCAGTTCTTC. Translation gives CASSWDLDEQFF.

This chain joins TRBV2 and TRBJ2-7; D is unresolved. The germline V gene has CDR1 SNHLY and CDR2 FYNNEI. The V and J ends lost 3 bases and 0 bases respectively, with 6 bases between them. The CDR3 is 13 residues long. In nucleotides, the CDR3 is TGTGCCAGCAGTGACGATAGCTCCTACGAGCAGTACTTC. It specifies CASSDDSSYEQYF.

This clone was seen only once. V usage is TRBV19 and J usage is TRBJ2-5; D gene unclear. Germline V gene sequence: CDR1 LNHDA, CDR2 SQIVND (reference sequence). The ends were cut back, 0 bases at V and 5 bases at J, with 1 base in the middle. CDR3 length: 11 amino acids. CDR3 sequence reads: CASSIDETQYF. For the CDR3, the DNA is TGTGCCAGTAGTATAGATGAGACCCAGTACTTC.

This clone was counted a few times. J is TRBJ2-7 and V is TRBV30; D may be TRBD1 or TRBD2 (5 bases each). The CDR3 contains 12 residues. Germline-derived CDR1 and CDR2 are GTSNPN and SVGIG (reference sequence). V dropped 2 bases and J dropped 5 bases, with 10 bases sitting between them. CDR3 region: CAWSQGAHEQYF. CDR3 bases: TGTGCCTGGAGTCAGGGAGCCCACGAGCAGTACTTC.

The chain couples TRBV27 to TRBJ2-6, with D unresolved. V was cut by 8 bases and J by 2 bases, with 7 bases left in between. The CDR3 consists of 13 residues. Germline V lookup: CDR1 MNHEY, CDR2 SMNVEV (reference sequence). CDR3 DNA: TGTGCCAGCTCTCCAACTGGGGCCAACGTCCTGACTTTC. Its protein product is CASSPTGANVLTF.

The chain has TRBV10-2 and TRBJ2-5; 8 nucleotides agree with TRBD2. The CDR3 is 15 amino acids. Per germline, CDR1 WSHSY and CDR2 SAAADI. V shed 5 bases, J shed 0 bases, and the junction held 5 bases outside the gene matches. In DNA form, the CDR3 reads TGCGCCAGCAGTTTACTAGCGGAGAACCAAGAGACCCAGTACTTC. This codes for CASSLLAENQETQYF.

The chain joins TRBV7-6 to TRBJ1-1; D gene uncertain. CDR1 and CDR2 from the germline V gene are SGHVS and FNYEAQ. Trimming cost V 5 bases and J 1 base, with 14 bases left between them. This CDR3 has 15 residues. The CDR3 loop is CASSAITGQNTEAFF. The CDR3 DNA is TGTGCCAGCAGCGCCATTACCGGCCAGAACACTGAAGCTTTCTTT.

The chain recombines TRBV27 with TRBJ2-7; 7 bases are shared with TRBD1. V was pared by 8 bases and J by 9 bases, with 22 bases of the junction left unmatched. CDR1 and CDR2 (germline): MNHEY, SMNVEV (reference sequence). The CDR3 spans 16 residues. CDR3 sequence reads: CASPRASGQNTTRQYF. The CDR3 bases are TGTGCCAGCCCCAGAGCATCGGGACAGAATACTACGAGGCAGTACTTC.

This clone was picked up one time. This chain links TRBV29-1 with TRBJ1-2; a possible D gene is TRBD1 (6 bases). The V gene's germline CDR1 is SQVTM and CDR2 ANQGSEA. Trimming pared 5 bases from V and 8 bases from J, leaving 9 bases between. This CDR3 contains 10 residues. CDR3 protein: CSVWGQGYTF. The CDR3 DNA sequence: TGCAGCGTTTGGGGGCAAGGCTACACCTTC.

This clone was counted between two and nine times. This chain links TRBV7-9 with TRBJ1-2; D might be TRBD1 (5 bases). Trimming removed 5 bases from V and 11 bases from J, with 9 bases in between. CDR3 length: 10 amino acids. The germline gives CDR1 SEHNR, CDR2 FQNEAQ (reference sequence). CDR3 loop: CASSGDVYTF. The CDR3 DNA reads TGTGCCAGCAGCGGGGACGTTTACACCTTC.

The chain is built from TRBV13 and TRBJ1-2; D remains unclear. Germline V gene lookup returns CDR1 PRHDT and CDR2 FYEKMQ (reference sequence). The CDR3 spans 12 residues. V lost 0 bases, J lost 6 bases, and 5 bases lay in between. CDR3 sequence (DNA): TGTGCCAGCAGCTTAGGCCTGGATGGCTACACCTTC. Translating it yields CASSLGLDGYTF.